The 23 T cell receptor beta chains below come from one sample, sequenced in a study of blood T cell repertoires in COVID-19. Clones were sequenced by immunoSEQ multiplex PCR, and TCRdb holds only the in-frame ones, with some missing. The sample carries over 400,000 clones, roughly nine tenths recorded once. Material: PBMCs or T cells enriched from blood (not recorded which). The receptors were gathered from a woman in her fifties or sixties who had recovered from COVID-19.

The chain joins TRBV6-2 or TRBV6-3 to TRBJ1-6; no definite D call. The germline gives CDR1 MNHEY, CDR2 SVGEGT. This CDR3 region has 13 residues. Trimming removed 3 bases from V and 5 bases from J, with 5 bases in between. In DNA, the CDR3 is TGTGCCAGCAGTTATCGGGATAATTCACCCCTCCACTTT. It is translated as CASSYRDNSPLHF.

This clone was seen only a few times. This sample includes further DNA sequences coding for the same CDR3. The chain combines TRBV3-1 (or the pseudogene TRBV3-2) with TRBJ1-1; D possibly corresponds to TRBD1 (6 bases). Germline V CDR1 and CDR2: LGHDT, YNNKEL (reference sequence). CDR3 length equals 14 residues. V lost 1 base and J 3 bases, leaving 9 bases between the germline ends. CDR3 protein: CASSQAPGDTEAFF. CDR3 bases: TGTGCCAGCAGCCAAGCACCAGGGGACACTGAAGCTTTCTTT.

V gene TRBV9 combines with J gene TRBJ2-1; unclear D gene. The germline V and J ends were trimmed by 0 bases and 1 base, with 11 bases remaining between them. Germline-derived CDR1 and CDR2 are SGDLS and YYNGEE. This CDR3 spans 16 amino acids. Here the CDR3 DNA reads TGTGCCAGCAGCGTAGTGGGCAGATTATCCTACAATGAGCAGTTCTTC. It encodes CASSVVGRLSYNEQFF.

The chain has TRBV27 and TRBJ2-5, with D possibly TRBD1 on 5 matching bases. The germline V and J ends were trimmed by 5 bases and 5 bases, with 15 bases remaining between them. CDR3 length: 14 residues. Germline assignment: CDR1 MNHEY and CDR2 SMNVEV (reference sequence). CDR3 in amino acids: CASSPRAGSETQYF. The CDR3 nucleotides read TGTGCCAGCAGTCCAAGGGCAGGGTCTGAGACCCAGTACTTC.

V and J are TRBV18 and TRBJ1-1; D unresolved. In germline, CDR1 is KGHSH, CDR2 LQKENI. This CDR3 spans 13 amino acids. V shed 5 bases and J shed 5 bases, with 12 bases lying between them. In nucleotides, the CDR3 is TGTGCCAGCTCATATAAGGGAGGGACTGAAGCTTTCTTT. The encoded protein is CASSYKGGTEAFF.

V usage is TRBV3-1 (or the pseudogene TRBV3-2) and J usage is TRBJ1-2, with D possibly matching TRBD1 (6 bases). The CDR3 is 14 amino acids. From germline, CDR1 is LGHDT and CDR2 YNNKEL (reference sequence). Between the trimmed V and J ends, which lost 4 bases and 8 bases, there was a span of 17 bases. CDR3 DNA: TGTGCCAGCAGCCTTTCACAGGGAATCGGGGGCTACACCTTC. Residues: CASSLSQGIGGYTF.

The chain links TRBV11-2 to TRBJ2-7; perhaps TRBD1 as D (6 bases). The germline V gene encodes CDR1 SGHAT and CDR2 FQNNGV. The germline V and J ends were trimmed by 1 base and 2 bases, with 9 bases remaining between them. The CDR3 covers 14 residues. This CDR3 reads CASSLAQGTYEQYF. The CDR3 DNA reads TGTGCCAGCAGCTTAGCGCAGGGGACCTACGAGCAGTACTTC.

This rearrangement joins TRBV19 to TRBJ1-2, with TRBD1 identical over 9 bases. The CDR3 is made up of 15 amino acids. Trimming at V came to 7 bases and at J to 2 bases, leaving 8 bases not matched to a gene. The V gene's germline CDR1 is LNHDA and CDR2 SQIVND (reference sequence). Written as DNA, the CDR3 is TGTGCCAGTACTCTACAGACAGGGGGGAACTATGGCTACACCTTC. This translates into CASTLQTGGNYGYTF.

A few counts support this clone. The V and J genes are TRBV24-1 and TRBJ1-3; weak D call: TRBD1 (5 bases). The CDR3 covers 16 residues. Trimming took 7 bases from V and 0 from J, leaving 15 bases between them. Germline assignment: CDR1 KGHDR and CDR2 SFDVKD. The CDR3 spells CATSPSGGTSGNTIYF. CDR3 nucleotides: TGTGCCACCAGCCCCTCCGGGGGGACCTCTGGAAACACCATATATTTT.

The genes are TRBV5-5 and TRBJ2-4; D is perhaps TRBD1 (5 bases). Germline V gene sequence: CDR1 SGHKS, CDR2 YYEKEE (reference sequence). The V end lost 3 bases, the J end lost 3 bases, and 13 bases lay between the germline ends. The CDR3 sequence is 15 residues long. In DNA, the CDR3 is TGTGCCAGCAGCTGGGGCCGGCCGGGCAAAAACATTCAGTACTTC. This sequence encodes CASSWGRPGKNIQYF.

This rearrangement joins TRBV5-1 to TRBJ2-1, with 11 nucleotides matching TRBD2. The CDR3 spans 16 residues. Looked up from germline, CDR1 is SGHRS and CDR2 is YFSETQ. Trimming cost V 0 bases and J 8 bases; bases outside gene matches: 7. This chain's CDR3 is CASSLGGSGGAYEQFF. DNA for the CDR3: TGCGCCAGCAGCTTGGGTGGTAGCGGGGGGGCCTATGAGCAGTTCTTC.

The chain has TRBV5-1 and TRBJ2-1; TRBD2 agrees at 9 bases. V lost 0 bases, J lost 3 bases, and 4 bases stayed unmatched. The CDR3 is 16 residues long. Germline assignment: CDR1 SGHRS and CDR2 YFSETQ. CDR3 sequence: CASSLDSGGFYNEQFF. The CDR3 coding sequence is TGCGCCAGCAGCTTGGATAGCGGGGGTTTCTACAATGAGCAGTTCTTC.

The chain combines TRBV12-5 with TRBJ1-1; no clear D gene. Germline CDR1 reads LGHNT; CDR2 reads FRNRAP. This CDR3 spans 17 amino acids. Trimming stripped 0 bases from V and 4 bases from J, with 18 bases between. In nucleotides, the CDR3 is TGTGCTAGTGGTTTGGTACTCTCCACGACTTCGAGCACTGAAGCTTTCTTT. The encoded protein is CASGLVLSTTSSTEAFF.

The V and J genes are TRBV10-3 and TRBJ2-7, with D possibly TRBD1 on 5 matching bases. CDR1 is ENHRY and CDR2 is SYGVKD in the germline V gene. The ends were cut back, 4 bases at V and 2 bases at J, with 27 bases in the middle. The CDR3 covers 19 residues. Here the CDR3 reads CAISGPQTDGQRGTYEQYV. CDR3 nucleotides: TGTGCCATCAGTGGCCCCCAAACAGATGGGCAAAGGGGCACCTACGAGCAGTACGTC.

The CDR3 spells CASSPYRGNYEQYF. Here the CDR3 DNA reads TGTGCCAGCAGCCCGTACAGGGGGAACTACGAGCAGTACTTC. The gene calls are TRBV4-2 and TRBJ2-7; TRBD1 aligns across 8 bases. The junction had 5 bases not matched to a gene; V was cut back by 4 bases and J by 3 bases. Germline V gene sequence: CDR1 LGHNA, CDR2 YNFKEQ. This CDR3 has 14 residues.

The chain uses TRBV7-8 and TRBJ2-7, with 7 bases aligning to TRBD1. There are 12 residues in the CDR3. After removal of 4 bases from V and 6 bases from J, the junction contained 3 bases not matched to a gene. The germline V gene encodes CDR1 SGHVS and CDR2 FQNEAQ. The CDR3 spells CASSYPGGEQYV. The CDR3 coding sequence is TGTGCCAGCAGCTATCCAGGGGGCGAGCAGTACGTC.

The chain uses TRBV7-2 and TRBJ2-3; 7 bases agree with TRBD2. The CDR3 has 14 residues. Germline V gene sequence: CDR1 SGHTA, CDR2 FQGNSA. V dropped 4 bases and J dropped 1; count of bases not matched to a gene: 2. In DNA, the CDR3 is TGTGCCAGCAGCTCGGCGGGGGGCACAGATACGCAGTATTTT. Its translation is CASSSAGGTDTQYF.

The V gene is TRBV4-1, the J gene TRBJ2-3, with 13 bases matching TRBD2. Per the germline V gene, CDR1 is MGHRA and CDR2 is YSYEKL. With V trimmed by 0 bases and J by 6 bases, 3 bases remained unmatched. The CDR3 is made up of 16 amino acids. The CDR3 bases are TGCGCCAGCAGCCAAGATAAGACTAGCGGGAGGGATACGCAGTATTTT. It is translated as CASSQDKTSGRDTQYF.

The J gene is TRBJ2-1, the V gene TRBV6-5; D gene uncertain. V was trimmed by 4 bases and J by 8 bases, leaving 18 bases between them. The CDR3 totals 15 residues. In germline, CDR1 is MNHEY, CDR2 SVGAGI. The CDR3 loop reads CASSFLKAERDEQFF. CDR3 in DNA: TGTGCCAGCAGTTTCCTGAAGGCGGAGAGAGATGAGCAGTTCTTC.

The chain couples TRBV5-1 to TRBJ1-6; 10 bases agree with TRBD1. The CDR3 runs 18 residues. Germline V gene lookup returns CDR1 SGHRS and CDR2 YFSETQ. The V gene end was trimmed by 5 bases and the J gene end by 2 bases; junction bases not matched to a gene: 10. In DNA, the CDR3 is TGCGCCAGCAGGGGCGGAGGGACAGGGGATACCTATAATTCACCCCTCCACTTT. Its translation is CASRGGGTGDTYNSPLHF.

V gene TRBV2 combines with J gene TRBJ2-7; 7 bases fit TRBD2. CDR3 length: 14 residues. V lost 1 base to trimming and J lost 4 bases; unmatched junction nucleotides: 4. Germline assignment: CDR1 SNHLY and CDR2 FYNNEI. In DNA form, the CDR3 reads TGTGCCAGCAGTGAAGAAAAGGGAGGGTACGAGCAGTACGTC. Amino acids: CASSEEKGGYEQYV.

This clone is a singleton in its sample. V and J are TRBV3-1 (or the pseudogene TRBV3-2) and TRBJ1-2; the D gene is possibly TRBD1 (6 bases). V lost 1 base to trimming and J lost 2 bases, with 14 bases between them. This CDR3 region has 16 residues. The germline CDR1 and CDR2 sequences are LGHDT and YNNKEL (reference sequence). The CDR3 region is CASSQAFTTGNYGYTF. Written as DNA, the CDR3 is TGTGCCAGCAGCCAAGCCTTCACCACAGGGAACTATGGCTACACCTTC.

The genes are TRBV2 and TRBJ2-1; TRBD2 matches 13 bases. The CDR3 length is 17 residues. Germline values: CDR1 SNHLY, CDR2 FYNNEI. V was clipped by 7 bases and J by 5 bases; unmatched bases: 11. The CDR3 is CASKGLAGRADDNEQFF. The DNA of the CDR3 is TGTGCCAGCAAGGGACTAGCGGGGAGGGCCGACGACAATGAGCAGTTCTTC.